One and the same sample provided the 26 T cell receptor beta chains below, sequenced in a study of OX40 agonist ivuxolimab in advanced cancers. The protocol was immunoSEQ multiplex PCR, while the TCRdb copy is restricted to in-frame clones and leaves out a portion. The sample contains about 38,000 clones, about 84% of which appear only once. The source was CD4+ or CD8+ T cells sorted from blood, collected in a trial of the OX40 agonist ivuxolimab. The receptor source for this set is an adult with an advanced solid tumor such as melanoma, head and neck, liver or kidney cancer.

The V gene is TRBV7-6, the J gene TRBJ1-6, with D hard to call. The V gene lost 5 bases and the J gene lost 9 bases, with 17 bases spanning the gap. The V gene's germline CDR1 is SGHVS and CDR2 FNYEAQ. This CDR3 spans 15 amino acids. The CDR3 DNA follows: TGTGCCAGCAGCCCGACCCGGGGTTTAGCTTCACCCCTCCACTTT. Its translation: CASSPTRGLASPLHF. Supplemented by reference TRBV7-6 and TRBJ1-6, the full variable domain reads GAGVSQSPRYKVTKRGQDVALRCDPISGHVSLYWYRQALGQGPEFLTYFNYEAQQDKSGLPNDRFSAERPEGSISTLTIQRTEQRDSAMYRCASSPTRGLASPLHFGNGTRLTVT.

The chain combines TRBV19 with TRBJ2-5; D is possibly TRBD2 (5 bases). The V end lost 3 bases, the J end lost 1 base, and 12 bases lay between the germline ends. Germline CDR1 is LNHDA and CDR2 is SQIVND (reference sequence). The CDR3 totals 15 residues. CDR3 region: CASSIGPGTQETQYF. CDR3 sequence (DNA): TGTGCCAGTAGTATCGGGCCGGGAACCCAAGAGACCCAGTACTTC. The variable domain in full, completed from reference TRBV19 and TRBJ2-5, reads DGGITQSPKYLFRKEGQNVTLSCEQNLNHDAMYWYRQDPGQGLRLIYYSQIVNDFQKGDIAEGYSVSREKKESFPLTVTSAQKNPTAFYLCASSIGPGTQETQYFGPGTRLLVL.

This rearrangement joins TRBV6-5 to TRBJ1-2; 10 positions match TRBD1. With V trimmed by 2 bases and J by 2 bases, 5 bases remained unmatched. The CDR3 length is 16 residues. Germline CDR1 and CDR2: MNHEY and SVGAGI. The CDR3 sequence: CASSYTRTGGNYGYTF. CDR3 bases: TGTGCCAGCAGTTACACACGGACAGGGGGGAACTATGGCTACACCTTC.

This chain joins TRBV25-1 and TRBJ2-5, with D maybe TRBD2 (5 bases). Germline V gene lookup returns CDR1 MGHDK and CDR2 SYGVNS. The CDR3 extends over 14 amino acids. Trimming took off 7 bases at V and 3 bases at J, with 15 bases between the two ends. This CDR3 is CASKSTEGEETQYF. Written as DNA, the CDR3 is TGTGCCAGCAAGTCTACCGAGGGAGAAGAGACCCAGTACTTC.

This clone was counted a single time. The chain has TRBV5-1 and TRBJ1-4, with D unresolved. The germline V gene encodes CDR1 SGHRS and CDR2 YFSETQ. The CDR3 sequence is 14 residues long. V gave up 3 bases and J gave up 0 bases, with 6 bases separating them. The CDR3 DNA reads TGCGCCAGCAGCTCCACCTCAACTAATGAAAAACTGTTTTTT. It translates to CASSSTSTNEKLFF.

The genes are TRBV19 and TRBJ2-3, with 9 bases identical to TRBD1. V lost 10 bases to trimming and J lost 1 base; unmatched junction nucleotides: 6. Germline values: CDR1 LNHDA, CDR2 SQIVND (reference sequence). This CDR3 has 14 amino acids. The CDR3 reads CATVRDRGTDTQYF. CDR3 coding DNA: TGTGCCACCGTTCGGGACAGGGGCACAGATACGCAGTATTTT.

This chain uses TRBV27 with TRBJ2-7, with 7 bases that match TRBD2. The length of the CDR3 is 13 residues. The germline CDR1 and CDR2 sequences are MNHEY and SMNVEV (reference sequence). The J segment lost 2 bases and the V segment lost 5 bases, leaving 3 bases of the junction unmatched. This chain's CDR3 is CASSLAVTYEQYF. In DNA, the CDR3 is TGTGCCAGCAGTCTAGCGGTGACCTACGAGCAGTACTTC.

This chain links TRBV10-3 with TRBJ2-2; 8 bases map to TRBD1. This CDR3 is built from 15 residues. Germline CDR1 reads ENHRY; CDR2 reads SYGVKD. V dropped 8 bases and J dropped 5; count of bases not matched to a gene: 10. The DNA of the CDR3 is TGTGCCATCCAGGACAGGGTTTGGAGTACCGGGGAGCTGTTTTTT. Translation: CAIQDRVWSTGELFF.

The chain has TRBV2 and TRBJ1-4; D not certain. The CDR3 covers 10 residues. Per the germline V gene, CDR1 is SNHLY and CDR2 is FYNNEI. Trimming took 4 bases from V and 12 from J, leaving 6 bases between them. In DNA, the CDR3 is TGTGCCAGCAGTGTAGGAGAACTGTTTTTT. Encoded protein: CASSVGELFF.

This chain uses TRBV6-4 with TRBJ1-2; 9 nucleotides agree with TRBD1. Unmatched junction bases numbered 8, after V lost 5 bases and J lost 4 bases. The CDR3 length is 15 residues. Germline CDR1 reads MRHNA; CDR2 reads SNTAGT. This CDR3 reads CASSPSGTGSYGYTF. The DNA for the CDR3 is TGTGCCAGCAGTCCGAGCGGGACAGGGTCCTATGGCTACACCTTC.

The CDR3 here is CASSSAGGPLEQYF. The DNA for the CDR3 is TGTGCCAGCAGTTCGGCGGGAGGGCCCCTCGAGCAGTACTTC. This chain connects TRBV5-4 to TRBJ2-7; 9 nucleotides line up with TRBD2. The CDR3 loop spans 14 amino acids. Germline V gene sequence: CDR1 SGHNT, CDR2 YYREEE (reference sequence). Trimming removed 5 bases from V and 6 bases from J; junction bases left unmatched: 9.

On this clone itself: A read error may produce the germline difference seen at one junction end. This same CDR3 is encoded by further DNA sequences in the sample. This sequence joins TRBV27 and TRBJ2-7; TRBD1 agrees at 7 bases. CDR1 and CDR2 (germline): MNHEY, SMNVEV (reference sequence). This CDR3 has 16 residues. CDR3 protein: CASSLSKGQRTYEQYF. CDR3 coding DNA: TGTGCCAGCAGTTTATCGAAGGGACAGCGTACCTATGAGCAGTACTTC.

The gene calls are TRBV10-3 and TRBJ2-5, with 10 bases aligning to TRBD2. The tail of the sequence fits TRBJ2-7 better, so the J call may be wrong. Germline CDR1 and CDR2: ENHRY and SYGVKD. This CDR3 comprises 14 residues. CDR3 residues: CAISATSGTYEQYF. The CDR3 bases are TGTGCCATCAGTGCTACTAGCGGGACCTACGAGCAGTACTTC.

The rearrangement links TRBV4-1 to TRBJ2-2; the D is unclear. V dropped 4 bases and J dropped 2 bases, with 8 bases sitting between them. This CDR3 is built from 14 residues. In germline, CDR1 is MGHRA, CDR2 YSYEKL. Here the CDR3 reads CASSRWENTGELFF. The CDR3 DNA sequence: TGCGCCAGCAGCCGCTGGGAAAACACCGGGGAGCTGTTTTTT.

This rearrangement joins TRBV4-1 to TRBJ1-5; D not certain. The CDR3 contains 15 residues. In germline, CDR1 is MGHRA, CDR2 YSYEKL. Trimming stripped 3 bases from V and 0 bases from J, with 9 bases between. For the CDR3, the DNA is TGCGCCAGCAGCCAGGGTCGAGCTAGCAATCAGCCCCAGCATTTT. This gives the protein CASSQGRASNQPQHF.

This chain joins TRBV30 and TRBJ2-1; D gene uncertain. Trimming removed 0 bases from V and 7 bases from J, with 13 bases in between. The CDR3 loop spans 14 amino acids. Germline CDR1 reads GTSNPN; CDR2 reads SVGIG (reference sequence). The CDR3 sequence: CAWSVIAGRNEQFF. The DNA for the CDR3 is TGTGCCTGGAGTGTAATAGCAGGTAGGAATGAGCAGTTCTTC.

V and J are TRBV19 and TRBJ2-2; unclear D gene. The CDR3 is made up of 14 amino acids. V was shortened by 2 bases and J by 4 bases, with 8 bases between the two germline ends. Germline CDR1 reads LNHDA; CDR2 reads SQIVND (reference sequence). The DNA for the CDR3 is TGTGCCAGTAGTATAAAGGGCACCACCGGGGAGCTGTTTTTT. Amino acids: CASSIKGTTGELFF.

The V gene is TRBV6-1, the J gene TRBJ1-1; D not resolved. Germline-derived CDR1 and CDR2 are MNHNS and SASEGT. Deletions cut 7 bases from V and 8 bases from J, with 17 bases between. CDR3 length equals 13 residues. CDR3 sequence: CASTLQRPTEAFF. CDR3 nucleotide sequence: TGTGCCAGCACCCTCCAGAGACCGACAGAAGCTTTCTTT.

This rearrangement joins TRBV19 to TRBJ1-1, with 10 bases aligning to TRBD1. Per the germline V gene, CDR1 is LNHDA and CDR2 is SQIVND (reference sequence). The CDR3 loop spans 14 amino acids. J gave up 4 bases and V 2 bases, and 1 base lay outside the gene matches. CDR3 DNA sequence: TGTGCCAGTAGTATAAGGACAGGGGGCACTGAAGCTTTCTTT. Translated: CASSIRTGGTEAFF.

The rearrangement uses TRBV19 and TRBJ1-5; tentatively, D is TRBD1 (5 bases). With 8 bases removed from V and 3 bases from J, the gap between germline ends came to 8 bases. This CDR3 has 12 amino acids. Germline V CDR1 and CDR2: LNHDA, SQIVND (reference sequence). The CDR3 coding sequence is TGTGCCAGTGGGGGGAACAATCAGCCCCAGCATTTT. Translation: CASGGNNQPQHF.

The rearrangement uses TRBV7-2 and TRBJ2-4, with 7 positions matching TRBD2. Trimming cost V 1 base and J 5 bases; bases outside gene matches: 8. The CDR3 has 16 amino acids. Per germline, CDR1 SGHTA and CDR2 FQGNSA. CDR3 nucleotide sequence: TGTGCCAGCAGCTTAGGGGGAGGGCCGGCTCAAAACATTCAGTACTTC. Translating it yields CASSLGGGPAQNIQYF.

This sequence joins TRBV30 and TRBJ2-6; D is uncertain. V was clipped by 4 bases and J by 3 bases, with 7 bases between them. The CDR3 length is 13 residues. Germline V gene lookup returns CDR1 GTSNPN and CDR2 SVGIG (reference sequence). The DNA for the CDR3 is TGTGCCTGGAAAGATCATGGGGCCAACGTCCTGACTTTC. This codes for CAWKDHGANVLTF. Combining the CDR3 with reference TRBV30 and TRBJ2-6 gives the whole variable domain SQTIHQWPATLVQPVGSPLSLECTVEGTSNPNLYWYRQAAGRGLQLLFYSVGIGQISSEVPQNLSASRPQDRQFILSSKKLLLSDSGFYLCAWKDHGANVLTFGAGSRLTVL.

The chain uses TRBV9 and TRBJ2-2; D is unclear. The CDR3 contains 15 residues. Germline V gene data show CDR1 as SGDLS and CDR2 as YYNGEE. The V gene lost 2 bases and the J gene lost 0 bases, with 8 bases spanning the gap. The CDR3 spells CASSVGLANTGELFF. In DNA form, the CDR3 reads TGTGCCAGCAGCGTGGGCCTAGCGAACACCGGGGAGCTGTTTTTT.

The CDR3 DNA reads TGTGCCAGCAGCACACCTTCGGCGTTTAGCGGCTACACCTTC. Encoded protein: CASSTPSAFSGYTF. V is TRBV7-2 and J is TRBJ1-2; no clear D gene. Germline assignment: CDR1 SGHTA and CDR2 FQGNSA. Trimming shortened V by 5 bases and J by 8 bases, and 18 bases separated the two germline ends. This CDR3 contains 14 residues.

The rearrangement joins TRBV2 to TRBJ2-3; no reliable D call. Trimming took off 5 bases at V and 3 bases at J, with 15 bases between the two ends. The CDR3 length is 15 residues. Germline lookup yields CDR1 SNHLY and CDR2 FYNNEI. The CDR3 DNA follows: TGTGCCAGCAGTTGGGCCAATACCGGGACAGATACGCAGTATTTT. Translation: CASSWANTGTDTQYF.

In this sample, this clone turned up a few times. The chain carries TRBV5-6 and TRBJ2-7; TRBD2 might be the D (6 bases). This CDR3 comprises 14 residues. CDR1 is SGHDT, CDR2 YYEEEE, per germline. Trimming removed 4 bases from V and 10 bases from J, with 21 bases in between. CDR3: CASSIKTGWRAQYF. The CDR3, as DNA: TGTGCCAGCAGCATTAAAACGGGGTGGAGGGCCCAGTACTTC.